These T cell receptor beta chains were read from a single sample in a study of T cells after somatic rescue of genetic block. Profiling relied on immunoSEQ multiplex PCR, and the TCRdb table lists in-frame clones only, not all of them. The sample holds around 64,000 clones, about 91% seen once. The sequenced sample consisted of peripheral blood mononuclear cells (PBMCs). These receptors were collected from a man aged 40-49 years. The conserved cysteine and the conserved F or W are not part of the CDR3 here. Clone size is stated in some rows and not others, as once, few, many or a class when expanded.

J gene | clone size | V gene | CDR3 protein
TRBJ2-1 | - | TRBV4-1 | ASSPPGLAGFHEQF
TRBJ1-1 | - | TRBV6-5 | ASRGTSEAF
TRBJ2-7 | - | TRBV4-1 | ASSQGTSGISYEQY
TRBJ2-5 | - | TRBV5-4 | ACKSGRRGETQY
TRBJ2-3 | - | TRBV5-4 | ASSSMKGDTQY
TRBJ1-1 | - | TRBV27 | ASAKGTEAF
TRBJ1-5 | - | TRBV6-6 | ASRGQGAGNQPQH
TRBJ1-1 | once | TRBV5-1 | ASSLAGTGVVGGTEAF
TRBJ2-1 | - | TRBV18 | ASSPPAGATYNEQF
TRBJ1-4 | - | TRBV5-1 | ASSFKGAALPTNEKLF
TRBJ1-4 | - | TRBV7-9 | ASSSQGGEKLF
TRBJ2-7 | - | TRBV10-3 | AIRGTETYEQY
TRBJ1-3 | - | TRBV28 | ASSPPLGTGGRGTTNTIY
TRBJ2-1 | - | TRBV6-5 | ASRLLAADEQF
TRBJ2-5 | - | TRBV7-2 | ACGLAGGPGETQY
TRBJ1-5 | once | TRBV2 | ASKGEGQPQH
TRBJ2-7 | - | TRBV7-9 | ASSPSLGPYEQY
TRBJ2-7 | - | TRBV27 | ASSGNLAGGPHEQY
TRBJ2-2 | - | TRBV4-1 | ASSQERLNTGELF
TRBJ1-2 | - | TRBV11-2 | ASSPRDRGGGYT
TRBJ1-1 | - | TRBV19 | ASRQGETDTEAF
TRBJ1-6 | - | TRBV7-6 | ASSPYTRRAGGGNSPLH
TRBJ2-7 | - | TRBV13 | ASSLDRHEQY
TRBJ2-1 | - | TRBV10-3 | AIGTSGSHEQF
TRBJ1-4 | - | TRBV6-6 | ASSFRVGEKLF
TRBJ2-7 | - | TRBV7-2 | ASSLRGTGGSVQY
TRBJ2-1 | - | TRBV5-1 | ASSAGDVARDNEQF
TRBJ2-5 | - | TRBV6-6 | ASSYGAGIQETQY
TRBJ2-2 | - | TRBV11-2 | ASSRGPGELF
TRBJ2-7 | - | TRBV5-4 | ASSLGAGLIYEQY
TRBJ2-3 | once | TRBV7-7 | ASSLAIGVGETQY
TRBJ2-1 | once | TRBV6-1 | ASSEPGLGNNEQF
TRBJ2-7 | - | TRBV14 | ASSQLYPAEYEQY
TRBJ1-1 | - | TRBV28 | ASSFARHNTEAF
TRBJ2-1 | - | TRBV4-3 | ASSQDGGLGSYNEQF
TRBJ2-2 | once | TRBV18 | ALRGQKNTGELF
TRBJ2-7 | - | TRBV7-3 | ASSLEGQGRGEQY
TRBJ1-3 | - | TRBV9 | ASSVEDNSGNTIY
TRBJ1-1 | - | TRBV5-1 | ASTADRMNTEAF
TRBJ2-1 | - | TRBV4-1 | ASSQASLDNEQF
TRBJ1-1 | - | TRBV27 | ASSLWGDKGRAF
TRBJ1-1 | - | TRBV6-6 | ASSNDRINTEAF
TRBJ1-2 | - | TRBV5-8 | ASSFSGTEKGYT
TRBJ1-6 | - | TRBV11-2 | ASSWVGGNNSPLH
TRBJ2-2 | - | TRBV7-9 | ASSTDRGRGGELF
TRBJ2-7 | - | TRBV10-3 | AIREGLAGGEQY
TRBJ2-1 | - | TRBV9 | ASSEGQGDNEQF
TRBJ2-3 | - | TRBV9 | ASSGLAGVQGTDTQY
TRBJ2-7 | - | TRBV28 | ASSGWEGYEQY
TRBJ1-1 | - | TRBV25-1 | ASSGHTGVRTEAF
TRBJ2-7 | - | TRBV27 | ASSWTSGSYEQY
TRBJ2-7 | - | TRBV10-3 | AISESSSGRSYEQY
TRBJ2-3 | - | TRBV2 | ASSELAGGTDTQY
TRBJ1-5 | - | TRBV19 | ASSLTLASNQPQH
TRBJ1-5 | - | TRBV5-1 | ASSLGTGYSNQPQH
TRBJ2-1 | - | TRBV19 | ASKAGYNEQF
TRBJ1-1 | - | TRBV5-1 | ASHGQGALGTEAF